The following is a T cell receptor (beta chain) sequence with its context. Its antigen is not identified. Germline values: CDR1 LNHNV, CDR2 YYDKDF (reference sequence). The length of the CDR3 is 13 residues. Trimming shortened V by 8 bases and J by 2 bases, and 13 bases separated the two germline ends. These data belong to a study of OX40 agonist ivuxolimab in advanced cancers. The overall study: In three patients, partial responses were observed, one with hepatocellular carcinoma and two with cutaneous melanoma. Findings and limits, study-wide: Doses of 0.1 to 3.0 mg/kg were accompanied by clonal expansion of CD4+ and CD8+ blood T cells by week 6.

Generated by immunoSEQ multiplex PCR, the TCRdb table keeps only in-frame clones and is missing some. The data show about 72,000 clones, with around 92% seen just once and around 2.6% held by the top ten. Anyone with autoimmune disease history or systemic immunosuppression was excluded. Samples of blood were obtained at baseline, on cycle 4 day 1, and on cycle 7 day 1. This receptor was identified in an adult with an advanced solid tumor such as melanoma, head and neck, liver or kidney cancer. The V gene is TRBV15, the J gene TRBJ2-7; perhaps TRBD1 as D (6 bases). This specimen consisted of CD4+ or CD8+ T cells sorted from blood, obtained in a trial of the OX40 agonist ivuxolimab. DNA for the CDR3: TGTGCCACCTCCGGGACAAGAGCCTACGAGCAGTACTTC. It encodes CATSGTRAYEQYF.